Below, one T cell receptor beta chain is given with its context. A single record per CDR3 protein comes from TCRdb applying MiXCR to the 5' RACE reads. Here the sample spans about 130,000 distinct CDR3 sequences, around 14% being singletons. The source of the sample is a study of early T cells in non-severe SARS-CoV-2 infection. Sample: whole blood. The clonotype was recovered from an adult who was a healthcare worker with PCR-confirmed SARS-CoV-2 infection or an uninfected control (not recorded which).

The CDR3 region is CSARQGLDTQYF. The CDR3 DNA reads as TGCAGTGCTAGACAGGGTCTAGATACGCAGTATTTT. The chain carries TRBV20-1 and TRBJ2-3; perhaps TRBD1 as D (5 bases). Trimming took off 2 bases at V and 5 bases at J, with 8 bases between the two ends. Germline values: CDR1 DFQATT, CDR2 SNEGSKA (reference sequence). This CDR3 has 12 residues.